Listed below are T cell receptor beta chains from one sample, sequenced in a study of vaccination and CD4 T cells after COVID-19. One entry per CDR3 protein results from TCRdb running MiXCR on the PCR reads. The sample has 10,000 to 15,000 distinct CDR3 sequences; roughly 50% are singletons. These TCRs' antigens remain unknown. Sample: CD4+ T cells from blood, cultured in vitro. All receptors derive from a human donor who had recovered from COVID-19. Both conserved end residues are part of each CDR3. D genes are given only for firm matches. Some rows mark clone size as missing; the rest say once, few, many or name a class of expanded clone.

>TRBV10-3|-|TRBJ2-3|-
TGTGCCATCAGCGGCTCGGATAAAGCGGATACGCAGTATTTT
CAISGSDKADTQYF
>TRBV6-5|TRBD1|TRBJ1-6|-
TGTGCCAGCAGTTACGGCTCGGGTAGGCAGGGGGCTGGTTCACCCCTCCACTTT
CASSYGSGRQGAGSPLHF
>TRBV28|TRBD2|TRBJ2-1|-
TGTGCCAGCAGCACGCTGGGAGGGCTAGCGGGAGTCCCTTTCTCCTACAATGAGCAGTTCTTC
CASSTLGGLAGVPFSYNEQFF
>TRBV7-3|-|TRBJ2-6|medium-sized
TGTGCCAGCAGCTCGGACCCAGCCGGAGCCAACGTCCTGACTTTC
CASSSDPAGANVLTF
>TRBV24-1|-|TRBJ2-5|-
TGTGCCACCAGTGATTTGCAAGAGACCCAGTACTTC
CATSDLQETQYF
>TRBV20-1|-|TRBJ2-7|-
TGCAGTGCTAGTGGGACCTACGAGCAGTACTTC
CSASGTYEQYF
>TRBV24-1|TRBD1|TRBJ2-1|-
TGTGCCACCAGTGAACGGGACAGGGAGGCTAACAATGAGCAGTTCTTC
CATSERDREANNEQFF
>TRBV7-8|-|TRBJ1-1|-
TGTGCCAGCAGGAGGGGGAACACTGAAGCTTTCTTT
CASRRGNTEAFF
>TRBV11-2|TRBD2|TRBJ2-7|once
TGTGCCAGCAGCTTAGGCGGGGGACACGAGCAGTACTTC
CASSLGGGHEQYF
>TRBV2|-|TRBJ2-5|few
TGTGCCACAGTAGAGGGAACCTCAGTACAAGAGACCCAGTACTTC
CATVEGTSVQETQYF
>TRBV7-2|-|TRBJ1-1|-
TGTGCCAGCAGCCGGTTCACGGGGGCCGGTGAAGCTTTCTTT
CASSRFTGAGEAFF
>TRBV11-2|-|TRBJ1-1|few
TGTGCCAGCAGCTTAAGTGGGAGGAACACTGAAGCTTTCTTT
CASSLSGRNTEAFF
>TRBV20-1|-|TRBJ2-4|-
TGCAGTGCTAGTCCGGGTAACAAAAACATTCAGTACTTC
CSASPGNKNIQYF
>TRBV3-1|TRBD2|TRBJ2-4|-
TGTGCCAGCAGCCAGAGACTAGCGATGAACATTCAGTACTTC
CASSQRLAMNIQYF
>TRBV20-1|-|TRBJ2-5|-
TGCAGTGCTTTGGGGGAGACCCAGTACTTC
CSALGETQYF
>TRBV2|-|TRBJ2-7|few
TGTGCCACCAAAAGCCAGACTGGCCCCCCAAGGGAGCAGTACTTC
CATKSQTGPPREQYF
>TRBV2|TRBD1|TRBJ1-5|-
TGTGCCAGCAGGGGGACAGGGGGTCAGCCCCAGCATTTT
CASRGTGGQPQHF
>TRBV28|-|TRBJ1-1|few
TGTGCCAGCAGTTCGAGGGGCCGCACTGAAGCTTTCTTT
CASSSRGRTEAFF
>TRBV20-1|-|TRBJ1-1|few
TGCAGTGCTAGACCCCTTCGGGGGGCCCCGAACACTGAAGCTTTCTTT
CSARPLRGAPNTEAFF
>TRBV5-1|-|TRBJ2-7|-
TGCGCCAGCATCCTGGGAGGAGGGGAAAACGAGCAGTACTTC
CASILGGGENEQYF
>TRBV28|TRBD2|TRBJ2-3|-
TGTGCCAGCAGTTTATTGGCTAGCGGGGACACAGATACGCAGTATTTT
CASSLLASGDTDTQYF
>TRBV20-1|-|TRBJ2-4|few
TGCAGTGCTAGGGAGGGTAGCTTGACCAAAAACATTCAGTACTTC
CSAREGSLTKNIQYF
>TRBV6-2/TRBV6-3|-|TRBJ1-3|-
TGTGCCAGTCGACAGATTGGTGGAAACACCATATATTTT
CASRQIGGNTIYF
>TRBV12-3/TRBV12-4|-|TRBJ2-2|-
TGTGCCAGCAGGAACAATGGGGGAACCGGGGAGCTGTTTTTT
CASRNNGGTGELFF
>TRBV15|-|TRBJ1-5|few
TGTGCCACCAGCAGAGATCTGGGCCCGGTTCAGCCCCAGCATTTT
CATSRDLGPVQPQHF
>TRBV9|-|TRBJ2-3|-
TGTGCCAGCAGCGCCGATGACAGGTGGCTAAGGGATACGCAGTATTTT
CASSADDRWLRDTQYF
>TRBV10-1|-|TRBJ2-3|few
TGCGCCAGCAGTGAAGGGTTAGGAGCAGATACGCAGTATTTT
CASSEGLGADTQYF
>TRBV20-1|-|TRBJ2-5|-
TGCAGTGCCCCCCGAACGGAGACCCAGTACTTC
CSAPRTETQYF
>TRBV18|-|TRBJ2-3|-
TGTGCCAGCTCACCACTGGATATGGGGGGAAGAGATACGCAGTATTTT
CASSPLDMGGRDTQYF
>TRBV23-1|-|TRBJ1-5|once
TGCGCCAGCCCAGACTCTCCCCGGAGCAATCAGCCCCAGCATTTT
CASPDSPRSNQPQHF
>TRBV15|TRBD2|TRBJ2-2|-
TGTGCCACCAGCAGAGTAGGAGGGACTAGCAGGGAACCCATCGGGGAGCTGTTTTTT
CATSRVGGTSREPIGELFF
>TRBV7-6|-|TRBJ2-7|-
TGTGCCAGCAGCCCACGCCCTGGACAGCAACTCCTCTACGAGCAGTACTTC
CASSPRPGQQLLYEQYF
>TRBV6-5|-|TRBJ2-6|once
TGTGCCAGCAGTTACGCCAGCTCTGGGGCCAACGTCCTGACTTTC
CASSYASSGANVLTF
>TRBV11-2|-|TRBJ2-7|-
TGTGCCAGCAGCTTAGTTGGGAATTACGGGGAGCAGTACTTC
CASSLVGNYGEQYF
>TRBV19|-|TRBJ1-3|-
TGTGCCAGTAGTATGTTGGATCAGGGAAACACCATATATTTT
CASSMLDQGNTIYF
>TRBV6-2/TRBV6-3|-|TRBJ2-7|few
TGTGCCAGCGCCCCCGACTGGGCACGCTCCTACGAGCAGTACTTC
CASAPDWARSYEQYF
>TRBV12-3/TRBV12-4|-|TRBJ1-2|-
TGTGCCAGCACGACCGGGGAGGAAGACTATGGCTACACCTTC
CASTTGEEDYGYTF
>TRBV4-1|TRBD2|TRBJ2-4|-
TGCGCCAGCAGCCAATCAATAGCGGGGGCCACCAAGGACATTCAGTACTTC
CASSQSIAGATKDIQYF
>TRBV6-1|TRBD1|TRBJ2-3|-
TGTGCCAGCAGACTCGACAGGGGAAGCACAGATACGCAGTATTTT
CASRLDRGSTDTQYF
>TRBV12-3/TRBV12-4|-|TRBJ1-4|-
TGTGCCAGCAGCCTGAATGAAAAACTGTTTTTT
CASSLNEKLFF
>TRBV7-5|-|TRBJ1-6|few
-
CISVPEAPDQSSYNSPLHF
>TRBV7-3|-|TRBJ2-7|few
TGTGCCAGCAGCTCGGACCGGGGAGCCGAGCAGTACTTC
CASSSDRGAEQYF
>TRBV27|TRBD2|TRBJ2-3|few
TGTGCCAGCAGTTTAACTAGCGGGAGGGTTGGGACGCAGTATTTT
CASSLTSGRVGTQYF
>TRBV7-9|-|TRBJ1-2|-
TGTGCCAGCAGCTTAGAAAAGGTTTCAGCTAACTATGGCTACACCTTC
CASSLEKVSANYGYTF
>TRBV4-2|-|TRBJ2-3|-
TGTGCCAGCAGCCAAACGGGTAATTATGGGGCAGATACGCAGTATTTT
CASSQTGNYGADTQYF
>TRBV7-6|-|TRBJ1-6|few
TGTGCCAGCAGCTTAAAACAGACGCCCGATAATTCACCCCTCCACTTT
CASSLKQTPDNSPLHF
>TRBV20-1|-|TRBJ1-2|-
TGCAGTGCTAGGGGGTCCGGGCACTATGGCTACACCTTC
CSARGSGHYGYTF
>TRBV6-1|-|TRBJ1-2|-
TGTGCCAGCAGTGAAGCGCGGGCTTCGGGCTATGGCTACACCTTC
CASSEARASGYGYTF
>TRBV20-1|TRBD1|TRBJ1-1|few
TGCAGTGCTCCTACAGGGGGCCGGAACACTGAAGCTTTCTTT
CSAPTGGRNTEAFF
>TRBV20-1|TRBD1|TRBJ2-5|-
TGCAGTGCACGACAGGGTCGGGAGACCCAGTACTTC
CSARQGRETQYF
>TRBV7-9|TRBD2|TRBJ2-5|few
TGTGCCAGCAGCTTTCTGCCTAGCGGGAGCCACCGGGAGACCCAGTACTTC
CASSFLPSGSHRETQYF
>TRBV7-8|-|TRBJ2-5|-
TGTGCCAGCAGCTCCCGACAGAATCCTCAAGAGACCCAGTACTTC
CASSSRQNPQETQYF
>TRBV20-1|-|TRBJ2-3|-
TGCAGTGCTAGACGAGCTACAGATACGCAGTATTTT
CSARRATDTQYF
>TRBV29-1|-|TRBJ1-2|few
TGCAGCGTTGACAGGGGAGGCTACACCTTC
CSVDRGGYTF
>TRBV7-2|TRBD2|TRBJ2-4|-
TGTGCCAGCAGTTATAGCGGGAGCGGGGGAAACATTCAGTACTTC
CASSYSGSGGNIQYF